This T cell receptor (beta chain) was obtained from a study of cytomegalovirus exposure and HLA in healthy donors. The PCR employed 60 Vbeta primers together with 13 Jbeta primers. Here immunoSEQ multiplex PCR was the method, and the copy in TCRdb shows in-frame clones only, minus some. The table for this sample gives about 62,000 clones. Germline assignment: CDR1 SGHNT and CDR2 YYREEE (reference sequence). The V and J ends lost 3 bases and 0 bases respectively, with 19 bases between them. The CDR3 runs to 17 residues. J is TRBJ2-7 and V is TRBV5-4, with D maybe TRBD1 (7 bases). The clonotype comes from a man aged 25 to 45 in good health and CMV-seropositive. The material sequenced was PBMCs. CDR3 nucleotides: TGTGCCAGCAGCTCACGTGCGGGGACAGCATCCTCCTACGAGCAGTACTTC. Residues: CASSSRAGTASSYEQYF.